Listed here are 24 T cell receptor beta chains from one sample, sequenced in a study of T cells in severe cutaneous drug reactions. The patients sequenced had a carbamazepine-induced Stevens-Johnson syndrome or toxic epidermal necrolysis reaction. TCR subtype-specific primers in iRepertoire multiplex PCR prepared libraries for bulk and single-cell sequencing. TCRdb reworked the multiplex PCR reads into one entry per CDR3 protein, no DNA. This sample lists 9,500 or so distinct CDR3 sequences; its ten largest clones have about a fifth. Sequenced: cells from a skin blister. These TCRs come from a human donor with Stevens-Johnson syndrome, a severe cutaneous drug reaction.

The V gene is TRBV20-1, the J gene TRBJ2-7; the D gene TCRdb calls, TRBD2, cannot be checked with no DNA. There are 13 residues in the CDR3. Germline V gene sequence: CDR1 DFQATT, CDR2 SNEGSKA (reference sequence). CDR3 sequence reads: CSAPVLAAYEQYF.

The rearrangement joins TRBV29-1 to TRBJ1-1. This CDR3 is 15 amino acids long. The V gene's germline CDR1 is SQVTM and CDR2 ANQGSEA. The CDR3: CSVEDYGLHSTEAFF.

V is TRBV20-1 and J is TRBJ2-7; the TCRdb D gene call, TRBD2, has no DNA to confirm it. CDR3 length: 13 residues. The germline V gene encodes CDR1 DFQATT and CDR2 SNEGSKA (reference sequence). CDR3 amino acids: CSARLAGEREQYF.

CDR3 protein: CSPLGTDAYNEQFF. This chain joins TRBV29-1 and TRBJ2-1; no DNA is available, so the TRBD1 call from TCRdb remains unchecked. CDR3 size: 14 residues. The germline V gene has CDR1 SQVTM and CDR2 ANQGSEA.

V and J are TRBV20-1 and TRBJ2-3; TCRdb indicates TRBD1, and absent DNA this call remains unverified. Germline V gene data show CDR1 as DFQATT and CDR2 as SNEGSKA (reference sequence). The CDR3 runs 13 residues. CDR3 amino acids: CSASRGARDTQYF.

The chain couples TRBV29-1 to TRBJ2-3; with no DNA, the TCRdb D assignment of TRBD1 cannot be verified. The V gene's germline CDR1 is SQVTM and CDR2 ANQGSEA. CDR3 length: 13 residues. CDR3 region: CSVGSGLTDTQYF.

By frequency, this clonotype is medium-sized (0.01 to 0.1%). J is TRBJ1-1 and V is TRBV27. Germline V CDR1 and CDR2: MNHEY, SMNVEV (reference sequence). CDR3 size: 13 residues. The CDR3 region is CASSLVGVAEAFF.

The chain couples TRBV20-1 to TRBJ1-1; there is no DNA to check the TCRdb D call of TRBD1. Germline V gene sequence: CDR1 DFQATT, CDR2 SNEGSKA (reference sequence). The CDR3 consists of 12 residues. The CDR3 loop is CSARKQGAEAFF.

This clonotype shows up as medium-sized (0.01 to 0.1%) by frequency. The chain is built from TRBV20-1 and TRBJ2-1; TCRdb names TRBD2, which stays unverified in the absence of DNA. The CDR3 consists of 17 residues. Per germline, CDR1 DFQATT and CDR2 SNEGSKA (reference sequence). CDR3 sequence: CSARDTRLAGAPSEQFF.

This chain links TRBV4-1 with TRBJ2-7; TCRdb calls TRBD1, which cannot be checked without DNA. Germline CDR1 and CDR2: MGHRA and YSYEKL. The CDR3 has 16 amino acids. CDR3 loop: CASSQGPGQGTYEQYF.

The rearrangement joins TRBV29-1 to TRBJ2-3; with no DNA, the TCRdb D assignment of TRBD1 cannot be verified. The germline CDR1 and CDR2 sequences are SQVTM and ANQGSEA. This CDR3 has 13 amino acids. CDR3 sequence: CSGGGGHTDTQYF.

The V and J genes are TRBV29-1 and TRBJ2-1. From germline, CDR1 is SQVTM and CDR2 ANQGSEA. The CDR3 spans 14 residues. The CDR3 spells CSVDPGSSYNEQFF.

The gene calls are TRBV29-1 and TRBJ2-7; the TCRdb call, TRBD1, lacks DNA for checking. CDR3 length equals 15 residues. The germline V gene has CDR1 SQVTM and CDR2 ANQGSEA. The CDR3 reads CSVGAPGQGRDEQYF.

V gene TRBV20-1 combines with J gene TRBJ2-1. CDR1 DFQATT and CDR2 SNEGSKA come from the germline V gene (reference sequence). The CDR3 totals 16 residues. The CDR3 spells CSASPDSRSSYNEQFF.

V usage is TRBV29-1 and J usage is TRBJ2-1; TCRdb gives TRBD2 as the D gene, but with no DNA this cannot be confirmed. The length of the CDR3 is 12 residues. Germline V CDR1 and CDR2: SQVTM, ANQGSEA. CDR3 protein: CSVGLASNEQFF.

V gene TRBV28 combines with J gene TRBJ1-5; with no DNA, the TCRdb D assignment of TRBD1 cannot be verified. This CDR3 is built from 17 residues. Per the germline V gene, CDR1 is MDHEN and CDR2 is SYDVKM. The CDR3 is CASSLWNRAFTTQPQHF.

According to its frequency, this clonotype is medium-sized (0.01 to 0.1%). The rearrangement joins TRBV20-1 to TRBJ2-5; TCRdb calls TRBD2, which cannot be checked without DNA. Germline values: CDR1 DFQATT, CDR2 SNEGSKA (reference sequence). CDR3 length: 18 amino acids. CDR3 sequence reads: CSARDWITGTSIQETQYF.

Its frequency marks this clonotype as medium-sized. The J gene is TRBJ2-1, the V gene TRBV20-1. Germline V gives CDR1 DFQATT, CDR2 SNEGSKA (reference sequence). CDR3 length: 15 amino acids. The CDR3 region is CSASEPSGSYNEQFF.

The rearrangement uses TRBV29-1 and TRBJ1-2; the TCRdb D gene call, TRBD1, has no DNA to confirm it. The CDR3 has 13 amino acids. The germline gives CDR1 SQVTM, CDR2 ANQGSEA. The CDR3 protein is CSGGGQGNYGYTF.

The chain is built from TRBV20-1 and TRBJ2-7; TCRdb proposes TRBD2, but this gene call is untestable without DNA. This CDR3 comprises 16 residues. CDR1 is DFQATT, CDR2 SNEGSKA, per germline (reference sequence). CDR3 protein: CSARDQLAGAVYEQYF.

By frequency, this clonotype registers medium-sized. V and J are TRBV4-3 and TRBJ1-2. Germline CDR1 reads LGHNA; CDR2 reads YSLEER. This CDR3 comprises 13 residues. The CDR3 spells CASTPDGDYGYTF.

V and J are TRBV20-1 and TRBJ2-1; TCRdb selects TRBD1, and the lack of DNA leaves this call unchecked. Germline V CDR1 and CDR2: DFQATT, SNEGSKA (reference sequence). This CDR3 comprises 13 residues. This chain's CDR3 is CSAIWTGNNEQFF.

This rearrangement joins TRBV20-1 to TRBJ2-7; lacking DNA, the TRBD1 call made by TCRdb goes unchecked. The germline gives CDR1 DFQATT, CDR2 SNEGSKA (reference sequence). The CDR3 is made up of 15 amino acids. The CDR3 here is CSAGNDRGPSYEQYF.

V is TRBV29-1 and J is TRBJ1-3. Per germline, CDR1 SQVTM and CDR2 ANQGSEA. The CDR3 totals 13 residues. CDR3 residues: CSVASTSGNTIYF.